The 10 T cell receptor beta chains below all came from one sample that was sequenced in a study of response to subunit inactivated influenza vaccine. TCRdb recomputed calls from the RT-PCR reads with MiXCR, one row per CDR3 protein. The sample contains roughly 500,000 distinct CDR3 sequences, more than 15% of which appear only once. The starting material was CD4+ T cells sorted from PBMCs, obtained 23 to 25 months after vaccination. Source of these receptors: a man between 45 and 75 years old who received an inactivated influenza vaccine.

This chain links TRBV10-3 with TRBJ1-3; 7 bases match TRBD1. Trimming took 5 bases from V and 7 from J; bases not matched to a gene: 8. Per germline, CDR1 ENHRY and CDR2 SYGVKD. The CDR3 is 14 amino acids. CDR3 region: CAISNRGGDNTIYF. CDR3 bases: TGTGCCATCAGTAACAGGGGAGGTGACAACACCATATATTTT.

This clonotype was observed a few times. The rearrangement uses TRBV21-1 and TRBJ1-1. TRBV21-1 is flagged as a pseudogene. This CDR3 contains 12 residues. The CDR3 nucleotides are TGTGCCAGCACCACAGGGTTAGTCAGAGCTTTCTTT. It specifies CASTTGLVRAFF.

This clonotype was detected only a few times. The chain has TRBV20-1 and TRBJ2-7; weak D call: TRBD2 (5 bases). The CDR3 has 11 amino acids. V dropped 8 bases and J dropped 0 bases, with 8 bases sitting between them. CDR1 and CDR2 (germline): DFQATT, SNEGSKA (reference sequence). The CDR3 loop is CSSGTSYEQYF. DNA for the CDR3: TGCAGTAGCGGAACCTCCTACGAGCAGTACTTC.

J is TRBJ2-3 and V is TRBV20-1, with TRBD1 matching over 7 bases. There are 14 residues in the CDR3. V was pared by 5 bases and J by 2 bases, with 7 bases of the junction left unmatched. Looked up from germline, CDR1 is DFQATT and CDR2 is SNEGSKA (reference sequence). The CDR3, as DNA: TGCAGTGCTCTCCCGGGACAGATCACAGATACGCAGTATTTT. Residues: CSALPGQITDTQYF.

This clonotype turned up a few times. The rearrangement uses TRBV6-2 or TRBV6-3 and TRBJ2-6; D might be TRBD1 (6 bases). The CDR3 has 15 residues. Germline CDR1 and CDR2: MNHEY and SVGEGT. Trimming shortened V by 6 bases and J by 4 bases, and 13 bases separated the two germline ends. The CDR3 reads CASSYRASGANVLTF. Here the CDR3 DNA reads TGTGCCAGCAGCTACAGGGCGTCGGGGGCCAACGTCCTGACTTTC.

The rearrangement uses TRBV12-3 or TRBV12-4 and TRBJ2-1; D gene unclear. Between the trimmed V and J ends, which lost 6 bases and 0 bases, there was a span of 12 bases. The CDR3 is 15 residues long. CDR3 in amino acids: CASSPMSPSYNEQFF. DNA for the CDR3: TGTGCCAGCAGCCCAATGAGCCCCTCCTACAATGAGCAGTTCTTC.

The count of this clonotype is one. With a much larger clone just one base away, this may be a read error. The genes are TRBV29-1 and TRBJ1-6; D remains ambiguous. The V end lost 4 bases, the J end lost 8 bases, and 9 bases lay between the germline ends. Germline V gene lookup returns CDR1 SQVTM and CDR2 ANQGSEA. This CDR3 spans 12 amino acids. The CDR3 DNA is TGCAGCGTTGCAGGAGGAGATTCACCCCTCCACTTT. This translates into CSVAGGDSPLHF.

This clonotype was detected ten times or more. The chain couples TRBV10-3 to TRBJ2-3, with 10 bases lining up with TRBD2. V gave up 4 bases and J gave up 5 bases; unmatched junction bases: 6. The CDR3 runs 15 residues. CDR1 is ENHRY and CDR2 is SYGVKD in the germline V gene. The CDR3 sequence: CAISALAGGGDTQYF. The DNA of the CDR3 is TGTGCCATCAGTGCCTTAGCGGGAGGTGGAGATACGCAGTATTTT.

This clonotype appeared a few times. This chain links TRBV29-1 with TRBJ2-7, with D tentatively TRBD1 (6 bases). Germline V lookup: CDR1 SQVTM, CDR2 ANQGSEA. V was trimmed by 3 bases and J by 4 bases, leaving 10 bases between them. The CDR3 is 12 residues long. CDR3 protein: CSVEGQGYEQYF. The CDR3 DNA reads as TGCAGCGTTGAGGGGCAGGGGTACGAGCAGTACTTC.

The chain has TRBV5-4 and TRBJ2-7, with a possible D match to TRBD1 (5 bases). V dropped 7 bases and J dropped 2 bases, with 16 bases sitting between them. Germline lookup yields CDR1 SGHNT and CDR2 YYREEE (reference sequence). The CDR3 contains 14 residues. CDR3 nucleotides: TGTGCCAGCTCACTGCAGGGAAGCACCTACGAGCAGTACTTC. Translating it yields CASSLQGSTYEQYF.